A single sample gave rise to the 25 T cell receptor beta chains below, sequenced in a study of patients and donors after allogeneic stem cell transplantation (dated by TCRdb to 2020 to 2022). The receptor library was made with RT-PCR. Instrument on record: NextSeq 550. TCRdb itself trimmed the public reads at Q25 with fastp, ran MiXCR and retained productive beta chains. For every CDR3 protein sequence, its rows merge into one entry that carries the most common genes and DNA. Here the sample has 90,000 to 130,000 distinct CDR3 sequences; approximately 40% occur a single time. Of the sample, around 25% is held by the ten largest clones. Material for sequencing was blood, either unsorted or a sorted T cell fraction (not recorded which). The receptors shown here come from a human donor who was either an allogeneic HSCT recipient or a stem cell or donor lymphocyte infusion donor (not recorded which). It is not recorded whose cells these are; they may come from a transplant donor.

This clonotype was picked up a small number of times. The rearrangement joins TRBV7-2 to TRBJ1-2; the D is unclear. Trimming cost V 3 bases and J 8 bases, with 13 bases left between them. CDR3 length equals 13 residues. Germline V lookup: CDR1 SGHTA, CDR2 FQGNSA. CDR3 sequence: CASSFLRVIGYTF. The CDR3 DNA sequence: TGTGCCAGCAGCTTTTTGAGGGTTATCGGCTACACCTTC.

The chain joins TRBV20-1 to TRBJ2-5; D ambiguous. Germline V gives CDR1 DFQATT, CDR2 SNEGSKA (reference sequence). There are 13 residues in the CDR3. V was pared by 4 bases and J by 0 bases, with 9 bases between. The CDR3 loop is CSATAEDQETQYF. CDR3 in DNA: TGCAGTGCTACGGCAGAAGACCAAGAGACCCAGTACTTC.

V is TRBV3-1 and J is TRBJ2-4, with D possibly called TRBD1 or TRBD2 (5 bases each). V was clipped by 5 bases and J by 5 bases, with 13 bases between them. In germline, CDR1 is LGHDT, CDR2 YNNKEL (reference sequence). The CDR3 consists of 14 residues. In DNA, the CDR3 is TGTGCCAGCAGCTTCAGGGAGAGTGAAAACATTCAGTACTTC. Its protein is CASSFRESENIQYF.

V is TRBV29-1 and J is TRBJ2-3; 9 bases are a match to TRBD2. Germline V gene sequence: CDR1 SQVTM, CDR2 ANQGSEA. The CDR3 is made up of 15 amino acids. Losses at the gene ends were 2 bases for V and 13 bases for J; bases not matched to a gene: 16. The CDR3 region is CSVERGLAGTQIEYF. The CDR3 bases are TGCAGCGTTGAAAGGGGGCTAGCGGGGACCCAAATAGAGTATTTT.

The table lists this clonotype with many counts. CDR3 coding DNA: TGCAGCGTGCCCCTCGGAAGCTACAATGAGCAGTTCTTC. It yields the protein CSVPLGSYNEQFF. The gene calls are TRBV29-1 and TRBJ2-1; D remains unclear. The germline gives CDR1 SQVTM, CDR2 ANQGSEA. V shed 6 bases and J shed 3 bases, with 12 bases lying between them. This CDR3 is 13 amino acids long.

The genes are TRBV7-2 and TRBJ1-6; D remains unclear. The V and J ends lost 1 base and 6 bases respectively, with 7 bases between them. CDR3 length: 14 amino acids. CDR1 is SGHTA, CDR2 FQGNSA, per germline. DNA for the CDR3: TGTGCCAGCAGCTTAGTCCAGGCTAATTCACCCCTCCACTTT. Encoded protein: CASSLVQANSPLHF. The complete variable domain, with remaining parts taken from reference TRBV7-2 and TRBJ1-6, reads GAGVSQSPSNKVTEKGKDVELRCDPISGHTALYWYRQSLGQGLEFLIYFQGNSAPDKSGLPSDRFSAERTGGSVSTLTIQRTQQEDSAVYLCASSLVQANSPLHFGNGTRLTVT.

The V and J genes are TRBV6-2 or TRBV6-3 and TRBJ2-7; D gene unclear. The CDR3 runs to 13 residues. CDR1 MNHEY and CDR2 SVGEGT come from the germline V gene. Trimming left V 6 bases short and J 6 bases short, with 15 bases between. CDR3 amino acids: CASSQVVISEQYF. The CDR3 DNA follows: TGTGCCAGCAGCCAGGTCGTCATAAGCGAGCAGTACTTC.

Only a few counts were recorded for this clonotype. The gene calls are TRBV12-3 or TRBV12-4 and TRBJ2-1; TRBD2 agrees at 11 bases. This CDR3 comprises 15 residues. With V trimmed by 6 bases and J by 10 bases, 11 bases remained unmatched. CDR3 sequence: CASSPTSGSPFEQFF. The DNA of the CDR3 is TGTGCCAGCAGCCCTACTAGCGGGAGCCCTTTCGAGCAGTTCTTC.

CDR3 in DNA: TGTGCCACCAGTGACTGGGGACTAGCGGGAGCGCATGAGCAGTTCTTC. This translates into CATSDWGLAGAHEQFF. The chain carries TRBV24-1 and TRBJ2-1; 14 bases agree with TRBD2. The V segment lost 4 bases and the J segment 8 bases; nucleotides outside the gene matches: 6. Germline V gene data show CDR1 as KGHDR and CDR2 as SFDVKD. The CDR3 is 16 amino acids.

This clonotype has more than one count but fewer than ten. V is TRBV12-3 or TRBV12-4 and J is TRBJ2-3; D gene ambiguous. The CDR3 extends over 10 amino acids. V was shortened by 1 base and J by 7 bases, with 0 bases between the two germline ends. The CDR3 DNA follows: TGTGCCAGCAGTTTAGATACGCAGTATTTT. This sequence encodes CASSLDTQYF.

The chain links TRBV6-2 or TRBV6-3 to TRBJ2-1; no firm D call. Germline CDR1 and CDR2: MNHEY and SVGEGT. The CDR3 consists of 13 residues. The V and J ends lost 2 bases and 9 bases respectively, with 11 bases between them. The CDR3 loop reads CASSYPPLSEQFF. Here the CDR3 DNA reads TGTGCCAGCAGTTACCCCCCCTTGAGTGAGCAGTTCTTC.

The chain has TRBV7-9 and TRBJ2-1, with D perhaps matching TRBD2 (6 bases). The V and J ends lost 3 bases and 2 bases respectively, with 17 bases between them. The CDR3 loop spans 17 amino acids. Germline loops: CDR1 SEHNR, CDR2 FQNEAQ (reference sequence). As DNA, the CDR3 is TGTGCCAGCAGCTTCCGTGAAGCGGGTCGACCCTACAATGAGCAGTTCTTC. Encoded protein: CASSFREAGRPYNEQFF.

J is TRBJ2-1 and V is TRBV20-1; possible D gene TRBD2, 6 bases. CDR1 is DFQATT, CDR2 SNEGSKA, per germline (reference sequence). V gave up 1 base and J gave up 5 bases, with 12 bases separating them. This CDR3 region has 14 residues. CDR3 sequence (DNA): TGCAGTGCTAGAGTGGAGGGGCCTGACAATGAGCAGTTCTTC. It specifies CSARVEGPDNEQFF.

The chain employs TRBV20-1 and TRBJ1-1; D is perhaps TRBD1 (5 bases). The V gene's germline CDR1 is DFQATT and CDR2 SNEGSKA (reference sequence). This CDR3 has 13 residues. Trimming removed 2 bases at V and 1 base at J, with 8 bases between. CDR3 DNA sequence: TGCAGTGCTAGACCGACAGCGAACACTGAAGCTTTCTTT. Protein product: CSARPTANTEAFF.

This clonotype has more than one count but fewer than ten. CDR3 in DNA: TGCAGCGTTGGAGGTTGGAGGAGGGGAGAGACCCAGTACTTC. As protein: CSVGGWRRGETQYF. V usage is TRBV29-1 and J usage is TRBJ2-5, with a possible D match to TRBD2 (6 bases). The CDR3 is made up of 14 amino acids. CDR1 and CDR2 from the germline V gene are SQVTM and ANQGSEA. V was trimmed by 4 bases and J by 4 bases, leaving 16 bases between them.

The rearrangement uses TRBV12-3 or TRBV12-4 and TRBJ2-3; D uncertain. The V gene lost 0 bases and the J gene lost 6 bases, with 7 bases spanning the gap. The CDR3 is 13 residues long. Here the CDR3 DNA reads TGTGCCAGCAGTTTAGCGAGGACGGATACGCAGTATTTT. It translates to CASSLARTDTQYF.

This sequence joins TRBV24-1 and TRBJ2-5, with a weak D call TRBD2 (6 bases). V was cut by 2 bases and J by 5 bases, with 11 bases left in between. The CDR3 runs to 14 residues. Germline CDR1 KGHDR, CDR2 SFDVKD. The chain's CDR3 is CATSDSAGRETQYF. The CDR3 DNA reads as TGTGCCACCAGTGATTCAGCAGGGAGGGAGACCCAGTACTTC.

CDR3 residues: CASSGGGLGEETQYF. CDR3 coding DNA: TGTGCCAGTAGTGGGGGCGGTCTAGGGGAGGAGACCCAGTACTTC. The gene calls are TRBV19 and TRBJ2-5, with D perhaps matching TRBD1 (6 bases). V lost 5 bases to trimming and J lost 5 bases, with 18 bases between them. Germline V gene sequence: CDR1 LNHDA, CDR2 SQIVND (reference sequence). The CDR3 runs 15 residues.

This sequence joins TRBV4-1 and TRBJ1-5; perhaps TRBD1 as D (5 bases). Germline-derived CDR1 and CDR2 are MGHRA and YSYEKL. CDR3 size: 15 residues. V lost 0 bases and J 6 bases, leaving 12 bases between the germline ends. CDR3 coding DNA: TGCGCCAGCAGCCAAGACGAGGGGCCGTCTCAGCCCCAGCATTTT. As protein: CASSQDEGPSQPQHF.

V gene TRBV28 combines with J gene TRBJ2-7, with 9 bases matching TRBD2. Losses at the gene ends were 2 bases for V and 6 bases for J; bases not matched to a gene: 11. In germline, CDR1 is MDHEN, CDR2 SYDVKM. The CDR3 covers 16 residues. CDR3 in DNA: TGTGCCAGCAGTTTAGCGGGCGTTGGCGGGAGGGGCGAGCAGTACTTC. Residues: CASSLAGVGGRGEQYF. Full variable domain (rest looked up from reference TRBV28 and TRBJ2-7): DVKVTQSSRYLVKRTGEKVFLECVQDMDHENMFWYRQDPGLGLRLIYFSYDVKMKEKGDIPEGYSVSREKKERFSLILESASTNQTSMYLCASSLAGVGGRGEQYFGPGTRLTVT.

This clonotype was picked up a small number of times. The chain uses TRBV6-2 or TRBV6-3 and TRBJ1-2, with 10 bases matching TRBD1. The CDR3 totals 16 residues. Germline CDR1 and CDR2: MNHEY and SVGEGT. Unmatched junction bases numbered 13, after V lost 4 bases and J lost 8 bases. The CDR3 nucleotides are TGTGCCAGCAGTTTCCAAATCCGGGACAGGGGAGACGGCTACACCTTC. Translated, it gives CASSFQIRDRGDGYTF.

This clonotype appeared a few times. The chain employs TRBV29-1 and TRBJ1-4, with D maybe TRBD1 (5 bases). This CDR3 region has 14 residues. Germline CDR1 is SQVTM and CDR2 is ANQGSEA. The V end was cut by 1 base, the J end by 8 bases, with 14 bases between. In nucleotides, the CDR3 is TGCAGCGTTGAAGTCCGGGGTGAGGGGGAAAAACTGTTTTTT. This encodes CSVEVRGEGEKLFF.

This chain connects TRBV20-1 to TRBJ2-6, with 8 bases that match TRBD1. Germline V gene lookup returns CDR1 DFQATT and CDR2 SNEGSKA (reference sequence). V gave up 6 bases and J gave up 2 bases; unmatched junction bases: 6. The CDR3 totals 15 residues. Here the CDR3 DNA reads TGCAGTGCACTGCGACAGGGGACTGGGGCCAACGTCCTGACTTTC. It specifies CSALRQGTGANVLTF.

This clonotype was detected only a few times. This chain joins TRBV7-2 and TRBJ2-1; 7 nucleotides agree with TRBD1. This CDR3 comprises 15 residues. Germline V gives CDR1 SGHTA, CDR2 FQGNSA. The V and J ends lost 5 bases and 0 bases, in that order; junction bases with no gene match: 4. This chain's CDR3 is CASSHRGLSYNEQFF. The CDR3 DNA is TGTGCCAGCAGCCACAGGGGCCTCTCCTACAATGAGCAGTTCTTC.

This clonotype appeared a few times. CDR3 amino acids: CASSYPFDLDEQYF. CDR3 DNA: TGTGCCAGCAGCTACCCCTTCGATCTAGACGAGCAGTACTTC. The chain joins TRBV6-6 to TRBJ2-7; D not certain. This CDR3 spans 14 amino acids. CDR1 is MNHNY, CDR2 SVGAGI, per germline (reference sequence). The ends were cut back, 6 bases at V and 5 bases at J, with 17 bases in the middle.